Following are 24 T cell receptor beta chains from one sample sequenced in a study of T cell repertoires in cytomegalovirus infection. TCRdb processed the reads anew with MiXCR; each CDR3 protein has one entry. The sample holds fewer than 900,000 distinct CDR3 sequences, about 29% seen once. These receptors have no identified antigens. The source was cultured CD8+ T cells from PBMCs, collected from culture after CMV antigen stimulation. These TCRs come from a human donor in good health (CMV status not recorded). Some clones in this sample may be carry-over from other donors' samples.

V usage is TRBV5-6 and J usage is TRBJ2-1, with 8 bases that match TRBD2. This CDR3 spans 15 amino acids. Trimming at V came to 4 bases and at J to 4 bases, leaving 7 bases not matched to a gene. Per the germline V gene, CDR1 is SGHDT and CDR2 is YYEEEE. The CDR3 region has the DNA TGTGCCAGCAGCGGAGCGGGACTAGTTTACAATGAGCAGTTCTTC. Residues: CASSGAGLVYNEQFF.

This chain joins TRBV27 and TRBJ2-2; D ambiguous. CDR3 size: 14 residues. Germline CDR1 MNHEY, CDR2 SMNVEV (reference sequence). Trimming took 3 bases from V and 4 from J, leaving 9 bases between them. CDR3 in amino acids: CASSLLGSTGELFF. The CDR3 bases are TGTGCCAGCAGTTTGTTAGGGTCCACCGGGGAGCTGTTTTTT.

The J gene is TRBJ2-3, the V gene TRBV27, with 12 nucleotides matching TRBD2. V lost 5 bases, J lost 5 bases, and 11 bases stayed unmatched. This CDR3 spans 17 amino acids. From germline, CDR1 is MNHEY and CDR2 SMNVEV (reference sequence). CDR3 in DNA: TGTGCCAGCAGTACCCCGGCTAGCGGGGGGGCGGGAGATACGCAGTATTTT. It yields the protein CASSTPASGGAGDTQYF.

This clonotype was seen more than once but under ten times. The chain has TRBV28 and TRBJ1-2; the D gene is possibly TRBD1 (6 bases). CDR1 is MDHEN, CDR2 SYDVKM, per germline. Trimming took 6 bases from V and 4 from J, leaving 21 bases between them. The CDR3 has 16 amino acids. The CDR3 bases are TGTGCCAGCAGCTATAACCCCAGGGGAATTGGCTATGGCTACACCTTC. It is translated as CASSYNPRGIGYGYTF.

This rearrangement joins TRBV7-8 to TRBJ2-6, with TRBD2 identical over 7 bases. The CDR3 extends over 16 amino acids. Germline values: CDR1 SGHVS, CDR2 FQNEAQ. With 2 bases clipped from V and 5 bases from J, the junction kept 6 bases outside the gene matches. In DNA form, the CDR3 reads TGTGCCAGCAGCTTAAGACGGGAGGTTAGGGCCAACGTCCTGACTTTC. Protein sequence: CASSLRREVRANVLTF.

The chain has TRBV9 and TRBJ1-4, with D perhaps TRBD1 (5 bases). CDR1 and CDR2 (germline): SGDLS, YYNGEE. The CDR3 spans 15 residues. Trimming took off 0 bases at V and 5 bases at J, with 11 bases between the two ends. CDR3 coding DNA: TGTGCCAGCAGCGTAGGTGACAGTTCAAATGAAAAACTGTTTTTT. It codes for CASSVGDSSNEKLFF.

This clonotype has ten or more counts. The chain is built from TRBV27 and TRBJ1-1; 11 positions agree with TRBD1. The CDR3 is made up of 13 amino acids. V lost 8 bases to trimming and J lost 7 bases; unmatched junction nucleotides: 6. From germline, CDR1 is MNHEY and CDR2 SMNVEV (reference sequence). Here the CDR3 reads CASRGQGAGEAFF. CDR3 coding DNA: TGTGCCAGCCGCGGACAGGGGGCTGGTGAAGCTTTCTTT.

This clonotype has only a few counts. The chain carries TRBV5-8 and TRBJ2-7; TRBD2 agrees at 10 bases. V gave up 0 bases and J gave up 0 bases; unmatched junction bases: 9. Germline V gives CDR1 SGHTS, CDR2 YDEGEE. The CDR3 loop spans 18 amino acids. This chain's CDR3 is CASSLERGGSILSYEQYF. The CDR3 DNA reads as TGTGCCAGCAGCTTGGAGCGGGGGGGCAGTATACTCTCCTACGAGCAGTACTTC.

This chain joins TRBV7-6 and TRBJ2-1; D gene uncertain. The germline gives CDR1 SGHVS, CDR2 FNYEAQ. This CDR3 is built from 13 residues. Trimming pared 0 bases from V and 10 bases from J, leaving 10 bases between. The CDR3 DNA sequence: TGTGCCAGCAGCTTAGCGGGATACGGCGAGCAGTTCTTC. Translated: CASSLAGYGEQFF.

The rearrangement uses TRBV12-3 or TRBV12-4 and TRBJ1-4; D unclear. The CDR3 length is 14 residues. The V and J ends lost 6 bases and 7 bases respectively, with 15 bases between them. The CDR3 DNA reads as TGTGCCAGCAGACCCGGAGGCGCCCCTGAAAAACTGTTTTTT. Amino acid sequence: CASRPGGAPEKLFF.

This sequence joins TRBV27 and TRBJ1-5, with unresolved D. The ends were cut back, 0 bases at V and 13 bases at J, with 13 bases in the middle. This CDR3 comprises 13 residues. The germline V gene has CDR1 MNHEY and CDR2 SMNVEV (reference sequence). In nucleotides, the CDR3 is TGTGCCAGCAGTTTATCGCCCCGCGGGGTACAGCATTTT. Translation gives CASSLSPRGVQHF.

J is TRBJ2-5 and V is TRBV5-1, with 7 bases fitting TRBD1. Germline trimming cut 0 bases from V and 2 bases from J; bases unmatched to any gene: 4. The CDR3 is 15 amino acids. Germline V lookup: CDR1 SGHRS, CDR2 YFSETQ. The CDR3 region is CASSLEGASQETQYF. CDR3 sequence (DNA): TGCGCCAGCAGCTTGGAGGGGGCCTCTCAAGAGACCCAGTACTTC. Complete variable domain (other parts from reference TRBV5-1 and TRBJ2-5): KAGVTQTPRYLIKTRGQQVTLSCSPISGHRSVSWYQQTPGQGLQFLFEYFSETQRNKGNFPGRFSGRQFSNSRSEMNVSTLELGDSALYLCASSLEGASQETQYFGPGTRLLVL.

A word on this clonotype: Since a much larger clone is just one base distant, this may be a read error. The J gene is TRBJ1-1, the V gene TRBV6-2 or TRBV6-3, with D uncertain. Per the germline V gene, CDR1 is MNHEY and CDR2 is SVGEGT. The CDR3 totals 13 residues. CDR3 sequence (DNA): TGTACCAGCAGTTACGTCATGAACACTGAAGCTTTCTTT. It translates to CTSSYVMNTEAFF.

This clonotype was seen a handful of times. The chain recombines TRBV12-5 with TRBJ1-1; D ambiguous. Germline CDR1 LGHNT, CDR2 FRNRAP. The CDR3 consists of 12 residues. V was clipped by 7 bases and J by 5 bases, with 11 bases between them. The chain's CDR3 is CASALSRTEAFF. The DNA of the CDR3 is TGTGCTAGTGCCCTCTCGAGAACTGAAGCTTTCTTT. The complete variable domain, with remaining parts taken from reference TRBV12-5 and TRBJ1-1, reads DARVTQTPRHKVTEMGQEVTMRCQPILGHNTVFWYRQTMMQGLELLAYFRNRAPLDDSGMPKDRFSAEMPDATLATLKIQPSEPRDSAVYFCASALSRTEAFFGQGTRLTVV.

V gene TRBV27 combines with J gene TRBJ2-1, with TRBD2 identical over 7 bases. This CDR3 has 12 residues. Germline V CDR1 and CDR2: MNHEY, SMNVEV (reference sequence). J was trimmed by 4 bases and V by 8 bases; bases with no gene match: 2. The CDR3 protein is CASWGGYNEQFF. CDR3 sequence (DNA): TGTGCCAGCTGGGGAGGGTACAATGAGCAGTTCTTC.

V and J are TRBV28 and TRBJ2-1; 9 nucleotides agree with TRBD2. The CDR3 is 16 residues long. Germline V gene lookup returns CDR1 MDHEN and CDR2 SYDVKM. J lost 5 bases, V lost 3 bases, and 8 bases had no gene match. The CDR3 reads CASSLFAGGPDNEQFF. CDR3 DNA: TGTGCCAGCAGTTTGTTCGCGGGGGGGCCGGACAATGAGCAGTTCTTC.

Only a few counts were recorded for this clonotype. This rearrangement joins TRBV9 to TRBJ1-2; D remains unclear. Trimming took off 4 bases at V and 12 bases at J, with 13 bases between the two ends. The CDR3 is made up of 11 amino acids. Germline V lookup: CDR1 SGDLS, CDR2 YYNGEE. CDR3: CASSQISTNTF. The CDR3 bases are TGTGCCAGCAGCCAAATAAGTACTAACACCTTC.

This clonotype has ten or more counts. The chain carries TRBV7-2 and TRBJ1-2; TRBD1 aligns across 8 bases. The CDR3 consists of 18 residues. V dropped 5 bases and J dropped 6; count of bases not matched to a gene: 20. CDR1 is SGHTA, CDR2 FQGNSA, per germline. The chain's CDR3 is CASSIPMTGALTTDGYTF. CDR3 bases: TGTGCCAGCAGCATTCCCATGACAGGGGCTCTAACTACGGATGGCTACACCTTC.

This clonotype was picked up a small number of times. The chain employs TRBV6-1 and TRBJ1-1; weak D call: TRBD1 (6 bases). CDR3 size: 14 residues. Germline loops: CDR1 MNHNS, CDR2 SASEGT. V lost 5 bases, J lost 8 bases, and 18 bases lay in between. The CDR3 here is CASSFPGHGPEAFF. The CDR3 DNA reads TGTGCCAGCAGTTTTCCGGGACACGGACCGGAAGCTTTCTTT.

This clonotype occurred a few times. The J gene is TRBJ2-7, the V gene TRBV7-2; 8 bases agree with TRBD2. There are 14 residues in the CDR3. The J segment lost 6 bases and the V segment lost 1 base, leaving 5 bases of the junction unmatched. Germline assignment: CDR1 SGHTA and CDR2 FQGNSA. The CDR3 bases are TGTGCCAGCAGCTTAGGGGCGGGGGGAGTCGAGCAGTACTTC. Protein: CASSLGAGGVEQYF.

This clonotype has only a few counts. The chain combines TRBV10-3 with TRBJ1-5, with D unresolved. The CDR3 has 13 amino acids. Trimming took 0 bases from V and 2 from J, leaving 2 bases between them. Germline values: CDR1 ENHRY, CDR2 SYGVKD. The CDR3 bases are TGTGCCATCAGTGAGTCTGGCAATCAGCCCCAGCATTTT. Amino acid sequence: CAISESGNQPQHF.

The chain has TRBV27 and TRBJ1-1; D ambiguous. V was clipped by 0 bases and J by 3 bases, with 8 bases between them. CDR1 and CDR2 (germline): MNHEY, SMNVEV (reference sequence). The CDR3 sequence is 14 residues long. The CDR3 bases are TGTGCCAGCAGTTTATCGGGTGTTTACACTGAAGCTTTCTTT. Amino acid sequence: CASSLSGVYTEAFF.

There are a few counts of this clonotype. This chain links TRBV4-1 with TRBJ2-1, with D unclear. Germline V gene sequence: CDR1 MGHRA, CDR2 YSYEKL. CDR3 size: 16 residues. With 3 bases removed from V and 0 bases from J, the gap between germline ends came to 12 bases. CDR3 amino acids: CASSQATLSSYNEQFF. The CDR3 coding sequence is TGCGCCAGCAGCCAGGCGACACTGAGCTCCTACAATGAGCAGTTCTTC.

This chain joins TRBV5-1 and TRBJ2-5; D unresolved. The CDR3 covers 12 residues. Trimming left V 8 bases short and J 7 bases short, with 15 bases between. CDR1 SGHRS and CDR2 YFSETQ come from the germline V gene. The CDR3 loop is CASTPTDGTQYF. CDR3 DNA sequence: TGCGCCAGTACTCCTACGGACGGGACCCAGTACTTC.